One and the same sample provided the 10 T cell receptor beta chains below, sequenced in a study of chemoradiotherapy in HPV16-positive cancers. Libraries were prepared by immunoSEQ multiplex PCR; TCRdb keeps only in-frame clonotypes and omits some of them. Found here are about 53,000 clones, about nine tenths of them singletons; the top ten hold around 3.5%. This specimen was blood, taken from a patient who underwent chemoradiotherapy. The receptors were sampled from a human donor with HPV-associated anogenital cancer.

This clone was counted only a few times. The chain links TRBV7-8 to TRBJ2-1; D ambiguous. This CDR3 comprises 13 residues. V shed 1 base and J shed 7 bases, with 8 bases lying between them. From germline, CDR1 is SGHVS and CDR2 FQNEAQ. The CDR3 spells CASSLGTLNEQFF. CDR3 in DNA: TGTGCCAGCAGCTTAGGGACCCTAAATGAGCAGTTCTTC.

The rearrangement links TRBV5-4 to TRBJ1-2; a possible D gene is TRBD1 (6 bases). Looked up from germline, CDR1 is SGHNT and CDR2 is YYREEE (reference sequence). V was clipped by 4 bases and J by 6 bases, with 19 bases between them. The CDR3 consists of 15 residues. The CDR3 DNA is TGTGCCAGCAGCCTAGTAGGGGGGGCCCGGGATGGCTACACCTTC. Translating gives CASSLVGGARDGYTF. Filled out from reference TRBV5-4 and TRBJ1-2, the complete variable domain reads ETGVTQSPTHLIKTRGQQVTLRCSSQSGHNTVSWYQQALGQGPQFIFQYYREEENGRGNFPPRFSGLQFPNYSSELNVNALELDDSALYLCASSLVGGARDGYTFGSGTRLTVV.

The chain links TRBV11-3 to TRBJ2-2; 14 bases align to TRBD2. V shed 5 bases, J shed 5 bases, and the junction held 7 bases outside the gene matches. Germline V gene lookup returns CDR1 SGHNT and CDR2 YENEEA. The CDR3 extends over 17 amino acids. The CDR3 protein is CASSQTSGGARTGELFF. DNA for the CDR3: TGTGCCAGCAGCCAGACTAGCGGGGGGGCCCGGACCGGGGAGCTGTTTTTT.

The chain uses TRBV10-3 and TRBJ2-7; D may correspond to TRBD1 or TRBD2 (6 bases each). The CDR3 spans 14 residues. The germline gives CDR1 ENHRY, CDR2 SYGVKD. V was trimmed by 6 bases and J by 1 base, leaving 13 bases between them. The CDR3 bases are TGTGCCATCAGGGGCGGAGGGGGATCCTACGAGCAGTACTTC. Amino acids: CAIRGGGGSYEQYF.

The CDR3 region has the DNA TGTGCCAGCAGTTACTCTCGGATCTCCCGGACAGATACGCAGTATTTT. It codes for CASSYSRISRTDTQYF. The chain joins TRBV6-6 to TRBJ2-3; D gene unclear. Germline CDR1 reads MNHNY; CDR2 reads SVGAGI (reference sequence). The CDR3 is made up of 16 amino acids. V was trimmed by 0 bases and J by 3 bases, leaving 13 bases between them.

This clone was detected a few times. This sequence joins TRBV10-1 and TRBJ2-4; D is ambiguous. The germline V and J ends were trimmed by 3 bases and 8 bases, with 14 bases remaining between them. The germline CDR1 and CDR2 sequences are WNHNN and SYGVQD (reference sequence). The CDR3 is 14 residues long. In DNA form, the CDR3 reads TGCGCCAGCAGTGAATCTCCGGGTTCGGACATTCAGTACTTC. Amino acids: CASSESPGSDIQYF.

The CDR3 reads CASSLPRQGDTGELFF. In DNA, the CDR3 is TGTGCCAGCAGCTTGCCCCGGCAGGGGGACACCGGGGAGCTGTTTTTT. The rearrangement joins TRBV5-4 to TRBJ2-2, with 7 bases fitting TRBD1. Germline lookup yields CDR1 SGHNT and CDR2 YYREEE (reference sequence). The CDR3 contains 16 residues. V lost 1 base, J lost 3 bases, and 6 bases stayed unmatched.

The V gene is TRBV6-6, the J gene TRBJ1-5; D is perhaps TRBD1 (6 bases). Germline CDR1 reads MNHNY; CDR2 reads SVGAGI (reference sequence). This CDR3 region has 12 residues. With 6 bases removed from V and 5 bases from J, the gap between germline ends came to 8 bases. The CDR3 loop reads CASRQGDQPQHF. The CDR3 DNA sequence: TGTGCCAGCAGACAGGGAGATCAGCCCCAGCATTTT.

The chain employs TRBV5-6 and TRBJ1-5; perhaps TRBD1 as D (5 bases). The ends were cut back, 2 bases at V and 5 bases at J, with 5 bases in the middle. Per germline, CDR1 SGHDT and CDR2 YYEEEE. CDR3 length equals 12 residues. This chain's CDR3 is CASSLQDQPQHF. The DNA for the CDR3 is TGTGCCAGCAGCTTACAGGATCAGCCCCAGCATTTT.

This clone has only one observation. V gene TRBV2 combines with J gene TRBJ2-5; D is undetermined. The DNA end is more similar to TRBJ2-7, so the J call may be wrong. The germline gives CDR1 SNHLY, CDR2 FYNNEI. This CDR3 is built from 11 residues. The CDR3 nucleotides are TGTGCCAGCACTCCCAAGTACGAGCAGTACTTC. It is translated as CASTPKYEQYF.